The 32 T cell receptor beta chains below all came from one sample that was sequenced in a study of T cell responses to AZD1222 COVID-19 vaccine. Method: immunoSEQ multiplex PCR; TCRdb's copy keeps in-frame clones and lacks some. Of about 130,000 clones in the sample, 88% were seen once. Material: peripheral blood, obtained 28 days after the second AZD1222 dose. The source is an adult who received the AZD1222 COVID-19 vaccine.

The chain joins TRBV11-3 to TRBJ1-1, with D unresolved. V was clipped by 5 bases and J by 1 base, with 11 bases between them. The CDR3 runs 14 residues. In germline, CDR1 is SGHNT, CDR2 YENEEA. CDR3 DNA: TGTGCCAGCAGCCTCCTCATCCCGAACACTGAAGCTTTCTTT. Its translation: CASSLLIPNTEAFF. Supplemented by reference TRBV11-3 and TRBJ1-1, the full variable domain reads EAGVVQSPRYKIIEKKQPVAFWCNPISGHNTLYWYLQNLGQGPELLIRYENEEAVDDSQLPKDRFSAERLKGVDSTLKIQPAELGDSAVYLCASSLLIPNTEAFFGQGTRLTVV.

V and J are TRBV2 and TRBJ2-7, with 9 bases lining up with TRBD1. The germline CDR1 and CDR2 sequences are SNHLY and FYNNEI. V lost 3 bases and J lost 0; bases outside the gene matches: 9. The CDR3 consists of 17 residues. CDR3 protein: CASSDPGTGIVSYEQYF. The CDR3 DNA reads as TGTGCCAGCAGTGATCCCGGGACAGGGATTGTCTCCTACGAGCAGTACTTC. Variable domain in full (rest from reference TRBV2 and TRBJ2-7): EPEVTQTPSHQVTQMGQEVILRCVPISNHLYFYWYRQILGQKVEFLVSFYNNEISEKSEIFDDQFSVERPDGSNFTLKIRSTKLEDSAMYFCASSDPGTGIVSYEQYFGPGTRLTVT.

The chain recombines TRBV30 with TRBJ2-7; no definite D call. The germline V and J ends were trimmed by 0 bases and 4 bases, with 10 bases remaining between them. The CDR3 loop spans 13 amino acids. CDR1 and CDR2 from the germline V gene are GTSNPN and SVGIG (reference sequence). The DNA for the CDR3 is TGTGCCTGGAGTGTACGAGTGGATTACGAGCAGTACTTC. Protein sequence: CAWSVRVDYEQYF.

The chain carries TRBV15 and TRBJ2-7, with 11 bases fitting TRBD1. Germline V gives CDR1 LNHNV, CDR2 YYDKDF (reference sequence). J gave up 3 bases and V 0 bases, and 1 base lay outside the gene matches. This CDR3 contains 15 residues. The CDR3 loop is CATSREGQGGYEQYF. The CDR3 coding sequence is TGTGCCACCAGCAGAGAGGGACAGGGGGGCTACGAGCAGTACTTC.

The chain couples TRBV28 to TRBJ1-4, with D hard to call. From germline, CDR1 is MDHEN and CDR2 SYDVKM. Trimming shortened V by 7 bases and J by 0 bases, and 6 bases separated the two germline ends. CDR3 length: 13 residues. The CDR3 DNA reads TGTGCCAGCAAGACATCAACTAATGAAAAACTGTTTTTT. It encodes CASKTSTNEKLFF.

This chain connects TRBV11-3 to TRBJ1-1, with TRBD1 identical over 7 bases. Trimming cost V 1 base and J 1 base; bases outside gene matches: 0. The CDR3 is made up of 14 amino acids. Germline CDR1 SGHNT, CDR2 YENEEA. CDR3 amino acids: CASSLAGGNTEAFF. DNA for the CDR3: TGTGCCAGCAGCTTAGCAGGGGGGAACACTGAAGCTTTCTTT.

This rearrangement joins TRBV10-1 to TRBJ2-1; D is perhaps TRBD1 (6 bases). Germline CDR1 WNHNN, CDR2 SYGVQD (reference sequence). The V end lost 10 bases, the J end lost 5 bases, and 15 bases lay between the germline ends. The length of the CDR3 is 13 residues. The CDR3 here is CAIRCPGDNEQFF. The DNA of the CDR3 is TGCGCCATCCGATGTCCAGGGGACAATGAGCAGTTCTTC.

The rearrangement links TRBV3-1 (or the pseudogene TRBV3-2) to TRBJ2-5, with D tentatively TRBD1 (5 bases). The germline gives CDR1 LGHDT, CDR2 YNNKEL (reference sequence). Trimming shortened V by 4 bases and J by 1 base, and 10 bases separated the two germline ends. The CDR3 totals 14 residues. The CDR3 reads CASSPRGIQETQYF. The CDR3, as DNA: TGTGCCAGCAGCCCAAGGGGAATCCAAGAGACCCAGTACTTC.

CDR3 loop: CASSPYRQGDEQFF. Here the CDR3 DNA reads TGTGCCAGCAGCCCCTACAGACAGGGCGATGAGCAGTTCTTC. V and J are TRBV7-3 and TRBJ2-1; 7 positions agree with TRBD1. From germline, CDR1 is SGHTA and CDR2 FQGTGA. There are 14 residues in the CDR3. Trimming removed 5 bases from V and 8 bases from J; junction bases left unmatched: 9.

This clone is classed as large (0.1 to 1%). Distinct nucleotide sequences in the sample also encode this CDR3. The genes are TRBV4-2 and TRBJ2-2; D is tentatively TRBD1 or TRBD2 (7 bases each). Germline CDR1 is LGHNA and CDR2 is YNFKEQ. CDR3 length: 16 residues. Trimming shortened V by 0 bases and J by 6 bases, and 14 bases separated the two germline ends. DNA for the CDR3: TGTGCCAGCAGCCAAGACAGGGGGGGGTTGTCCGGGGAGCTGTTTTTT. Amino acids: CASSQDRGGLSGELFF.

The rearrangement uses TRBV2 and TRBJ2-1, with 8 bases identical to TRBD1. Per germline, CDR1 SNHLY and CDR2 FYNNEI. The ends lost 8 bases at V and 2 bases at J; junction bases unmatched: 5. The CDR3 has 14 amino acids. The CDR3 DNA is TGTGCCAGCGGAACAGGGGGGCCCTACAATGAGCAGTTCTTC. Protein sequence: CASGTGGPYNEQFF.

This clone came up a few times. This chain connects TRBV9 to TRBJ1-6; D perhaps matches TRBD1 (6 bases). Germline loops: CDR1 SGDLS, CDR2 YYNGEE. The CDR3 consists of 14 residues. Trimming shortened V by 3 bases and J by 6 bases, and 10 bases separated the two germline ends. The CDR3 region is CASSATGSNSPLHF. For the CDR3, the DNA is TGTGCCAGCAGCGCTACAGGGAGTAATTCACCCCTCCACTTT. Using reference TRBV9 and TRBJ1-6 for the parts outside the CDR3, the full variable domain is DSGVTQTPKHLITATGQRVTLRCSPRSGDLSVYWYQQSLDQGLQFLIQYYNGEERAKGNILERFSAQQFPDLHSELNLSSLELGDSALYFCASSATGSNSPLHFGNGTRLTVT.

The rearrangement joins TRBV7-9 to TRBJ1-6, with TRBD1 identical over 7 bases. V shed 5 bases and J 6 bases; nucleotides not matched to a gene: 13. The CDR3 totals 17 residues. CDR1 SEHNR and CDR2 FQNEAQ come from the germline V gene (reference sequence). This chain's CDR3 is CASSPIRPTGFNSPLHF. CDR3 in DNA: TGTGCCAGCAGCCCAATTCGTCCGACAGGGTTTAATTCACCCCTCCACTTT.

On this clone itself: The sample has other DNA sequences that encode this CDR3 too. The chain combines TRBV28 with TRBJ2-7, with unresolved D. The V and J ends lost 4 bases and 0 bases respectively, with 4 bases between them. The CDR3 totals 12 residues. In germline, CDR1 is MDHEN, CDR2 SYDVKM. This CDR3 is CASSSYSYEQYF. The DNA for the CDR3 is TGTGCCAGCAGTTCTTACTCCTACGAGCAGTACTTC.

The CDR3 nucleotides read TGCAGCGTTCCCTTAGCGTATTCAGATACGCAGTATTTT. Its protein product is CSVPLAYSDTQYF. The V and J genes are TRBV29-1 and TRBJ2-3; D is perhaps TRBD2 (5 bases). Trimming left V 5 bases short and J 4 bases short, with 13 bases between. Germline CDR1 SQVTM, CDR2 ANQGSEA. The CDR3 has 13 residues.

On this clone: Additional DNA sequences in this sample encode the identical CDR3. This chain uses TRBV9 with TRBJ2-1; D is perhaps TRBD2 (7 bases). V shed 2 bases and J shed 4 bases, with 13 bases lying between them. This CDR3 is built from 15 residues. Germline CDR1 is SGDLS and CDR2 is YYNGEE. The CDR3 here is CASSVGAGAYNEQFF. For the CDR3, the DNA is TGTGCCAGCAGCGTGGGGGCGGGGGCTTACAATGAGCAGTTCTTC.

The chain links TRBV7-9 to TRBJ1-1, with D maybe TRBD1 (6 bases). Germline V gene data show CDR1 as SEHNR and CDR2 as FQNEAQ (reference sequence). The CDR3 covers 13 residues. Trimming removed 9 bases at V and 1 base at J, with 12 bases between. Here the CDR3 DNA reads TGTGCCAGTTCCGGGACATCGAACACTGAAGCTTTCTTT. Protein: CASSGTSNTEAFF.

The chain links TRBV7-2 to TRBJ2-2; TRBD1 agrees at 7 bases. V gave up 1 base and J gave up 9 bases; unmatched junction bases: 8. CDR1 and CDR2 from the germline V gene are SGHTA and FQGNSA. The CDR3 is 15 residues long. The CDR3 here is CASSLGQGRIRELFF. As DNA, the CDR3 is TGTGCCAGCAGCTTAGGACAGGGAAGAATTCGGGAGCTGTTTTTT.

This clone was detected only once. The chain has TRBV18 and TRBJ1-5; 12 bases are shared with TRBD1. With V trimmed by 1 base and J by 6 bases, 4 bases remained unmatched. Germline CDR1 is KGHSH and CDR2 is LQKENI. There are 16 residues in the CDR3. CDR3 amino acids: CASSPRDRGRGQPQHF. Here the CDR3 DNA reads TGTGCCAGCTCACCACGGGACAGGGGGCGCGGTCAGCCCCAGCATTTT. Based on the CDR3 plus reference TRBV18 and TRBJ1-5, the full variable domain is NAGVMQNPRHLVRRRGQEARLRCSPMKGHSHVYWYRQLPEEGLKFMVYLQKENIIDESGMPKERFSAEFPKEGPSILRIQQVVRGDSAAYFCASSPRDRGRGQPQHFGDGTRLSIL.

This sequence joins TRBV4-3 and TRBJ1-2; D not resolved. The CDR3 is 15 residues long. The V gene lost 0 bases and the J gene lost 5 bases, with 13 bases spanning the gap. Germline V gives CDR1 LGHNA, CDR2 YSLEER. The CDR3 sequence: CASSQEAATIYGYTF. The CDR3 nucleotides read TGCGCCAGCAGCCAAGAAGCGGCAACTATATATGGCTACACCTTC.

The CDR3 nucleotides read TGTGCCTGTCAGGGGCAGGGTAATTCACCCCTCCACTTT. Translated, it gives CACQGQGNSPLHF. The gene calls are TRBV28 and TRBJ1-6; the D gene is possibly TRBD1 (6 bases). The CDR3 is 13 residues long. Germline assignment: CDR1 MDHEN and CDR2 SYDVKM. Between the trimmed V and J ends, which lost 11 bases and 6 bases, there was a span of 14 bases.

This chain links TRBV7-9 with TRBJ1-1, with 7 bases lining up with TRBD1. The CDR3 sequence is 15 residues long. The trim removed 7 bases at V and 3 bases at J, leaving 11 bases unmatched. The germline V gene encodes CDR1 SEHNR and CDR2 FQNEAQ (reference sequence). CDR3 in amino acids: CASIQTGERDTEAFF. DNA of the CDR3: TGTGCCAGCATCCAAACAGGGGAGAGGGACACTGAAGCTTTCTTT.

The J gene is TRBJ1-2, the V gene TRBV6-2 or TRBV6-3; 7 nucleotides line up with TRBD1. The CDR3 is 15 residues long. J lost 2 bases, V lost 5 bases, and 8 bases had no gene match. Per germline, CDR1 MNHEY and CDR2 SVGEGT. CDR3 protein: CASSTRTRGNYGYTF. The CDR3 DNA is TGTGCCAGCAGTACGAGGACCAGGGGGAACTATGGCTACACCTTC.

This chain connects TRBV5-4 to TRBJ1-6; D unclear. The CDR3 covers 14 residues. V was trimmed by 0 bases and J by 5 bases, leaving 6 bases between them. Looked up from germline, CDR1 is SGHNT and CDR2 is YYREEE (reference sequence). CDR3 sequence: CASSLDRDNSPLHF. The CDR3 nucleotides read TGTGCCAGCAGCTTGGACAGAGATAATTCACCCCTCCACTTT.

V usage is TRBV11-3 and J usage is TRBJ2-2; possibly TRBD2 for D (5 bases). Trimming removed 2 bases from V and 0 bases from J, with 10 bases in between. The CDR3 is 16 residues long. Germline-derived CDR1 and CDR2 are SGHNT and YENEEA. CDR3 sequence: CASSLYVTTNTGELFF. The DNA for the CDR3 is TGTGCCAGCAGCTTATATGTGACTACGAACACCGGGGAGCTGTTTTTT.

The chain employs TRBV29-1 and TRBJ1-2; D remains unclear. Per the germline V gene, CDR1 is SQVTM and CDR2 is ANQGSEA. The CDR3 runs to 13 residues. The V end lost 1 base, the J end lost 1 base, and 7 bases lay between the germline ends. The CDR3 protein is CSVEGGINYGYTF. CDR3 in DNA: TGCAGCGTTGAAGGGGGAATTAACTATGGCTACACCTTC.

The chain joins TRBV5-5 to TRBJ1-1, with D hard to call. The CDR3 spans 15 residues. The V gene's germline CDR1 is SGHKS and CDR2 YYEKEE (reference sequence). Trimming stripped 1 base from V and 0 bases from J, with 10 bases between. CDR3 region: CASSLLGRMNTEAFF. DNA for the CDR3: TGTGCCAGCAGCTTGTTGGGTCGGATGAACACTGAAGCTTTCTTT.

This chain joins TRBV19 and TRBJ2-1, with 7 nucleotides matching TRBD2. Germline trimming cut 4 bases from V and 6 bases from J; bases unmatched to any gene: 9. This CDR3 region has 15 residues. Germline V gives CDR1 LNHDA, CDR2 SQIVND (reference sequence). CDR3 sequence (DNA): TGTGCCAGTAGTACCTGGGGGGGAGCGCTCAATGAGCAGTTCTTC. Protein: CASSTWGGALNEQFF.

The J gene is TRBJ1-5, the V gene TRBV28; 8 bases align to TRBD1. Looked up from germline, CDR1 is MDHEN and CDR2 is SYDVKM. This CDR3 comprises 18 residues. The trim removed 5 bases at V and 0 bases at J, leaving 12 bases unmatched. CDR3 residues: CASSSPGQDSYSNQPQHF. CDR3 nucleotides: TGTGCCAGCAGTAGCCCGGGACAGGACTCGTATAGCAATCAGCCCCAGCATTTT.

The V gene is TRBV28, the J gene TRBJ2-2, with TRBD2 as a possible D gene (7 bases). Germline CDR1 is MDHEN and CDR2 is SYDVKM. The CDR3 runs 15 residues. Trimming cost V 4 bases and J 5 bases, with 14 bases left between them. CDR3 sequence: CASSSWGGGTGELFF. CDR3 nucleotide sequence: TGTGCCAGCAGTTCATGGGGGGGCGGAACCGGGGAGCTGTTTTTT.

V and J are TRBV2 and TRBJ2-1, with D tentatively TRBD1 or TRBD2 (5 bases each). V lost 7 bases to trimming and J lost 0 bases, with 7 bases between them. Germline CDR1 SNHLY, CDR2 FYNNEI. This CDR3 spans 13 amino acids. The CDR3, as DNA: TGTGCCAGCAAGGGGAGCTCCTACAATGAGCAGTTCTTC. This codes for CASKGSSYNEQFF. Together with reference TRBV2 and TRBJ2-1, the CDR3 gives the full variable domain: EPEVTQTPSHQVTQMGQEVILRCVPISNHLYFYWYRQILGQKVEFLVSFYNNEISEKSEIFDDQFSVERPDGSNFTLKIRSTKLEDSAMYFCASKGSSYNEQFFGPGTRLTVL.

CDR3 DNA sequence: TGTGCCAGCAGCCAAGATAACAGAAGGGGCTTATACACTGAAGCTTTCTTT. Protein sequence: CASSQDNRRGLYTEAFF. The chain employs TRBV3-1 (or the pseudogene TRBV3-2) and TRBJ1-1; possibly TRBD1 for D (5 bases). The V and J ends lost 0 bases and 3 bases respectively, with 17 bases between them. CDR1 and CDR2 (germline): LGHDT, YNNKEL (reference sequence). The CDR3 has 17 amino acids.